The rows below give T cell receptor beta chains drawn from one sample of a study of cytomegalovirus exposure and HLA in healthy donors. The data were produced by immunoSEQ multiplex PCR, yet TCRdb's version contains in-frame clones alone and is incomplete. The data hold some 240,000 clones, with roughly 87% observed a single time. Sequencing was carried out using PBMCs. These TCRs come from a woman aged 18 to 35 in good health and CMV-seropositive. The CDR3 runs from the conserved cysteine through the conserved F or W. The D gene is left open where the match is weak. Size is stated for part of the rows, as once, few or many counts, or as a class when the clone is expanded.

v_call: TRBV27
j_call: TRBJ1-1
clone_size: few
d_call: -
cdr3_nt: TGTGCCAGCAGTTTCGACGGACAGTACACTGAAGCTTTCTTT
cdr3_aa: CASSFDGQYTEAFF

v_call: TRBV5-1
j_call: TRBJ2-5
clone_size: -
d_call: -
cdr3_nt: TGCGCCAGCAGCTTGGACAGGTTAACCGAGACCCAGTACTTC
cdr3_aa: CASSLDRLTETQYF

v_call: TRBV7-2
j_call: TRBJ2-7
clone_size: -
d_call: -
cdr3_nt: TGTGCCAGCAGCGTAGACAGATCTGGCGAGCAGTACTTC
cdr3_aa: CASSVDRSGEQYF

v_call: TRBV29-1
j_call: TRBJ1-1
clone_size: -
d_call: -
cdr3_nt: TGCAGCGTTTTACAGGGGAACACTGAAGCTTTCTTT
cdr3_aa: CSVLQGNTEAFF

v_call: TRBV4-1
j_call: TRBJ2-7
clone_size: -
d_call: TRBD1
cdr3_nt: TGCGCCAGCAGCTCGACAGGGGAAGCCTACGAGCAGTACTTC
cdr3_aa: CASSSTGEAYEQYF

v_call: TRBV27
j_call: TRBJ2-1
clone_size: -
d_call: -
cdr3_nt: TGTGCCAGCACCTCCGTGACTTCCTACAATGAGCAGTTCTTC
cdr3_aa: CASTSVTSYNEQFF

v_call: TRBV6-5
j_call: TRBJ1-2
clone_size: few
d_call: -
cdr3_nt: TGTGCCAGCAGCCCTACAGGGTTCTATGGCTACACCTTC
cdr3_aa: CASSPTGFYGYTF

v_call: TRBV4-1
j_call: TRBJ1-2
clone_size: -
d_call: -
cdr3_nt: TGCGCCAGCAGCCAAGAGGACGGGACTAACTATGGCTACACCTTC
cdr3_aa: CASSQEDGTNYGYTF

v_call: TRBV6-4
j_call: TRBJ2-1
clone_size: -
d_call: TRBD2
cdr3_nt: TGTGCCAGCAGTGAACTAGCGGGAGGTCCCAATGAGCAGTTCTTC
cdr3_aa: CASSELAGGPNEQFF

v_call: TRBV28
j_call: TRBJ2-3
clone_size: once
d_call: TRBD2
cdr3_nt: TGTGCCAGCAGTTTATGGGGGAGGGCCCAGGTAGATACGCAGTATTTT
cdr3_aa: CASSLWGRAQVDTQYF

v_call: TRBV5-1
j_call: TRBJ1-1
clone_size: -
d_call: -
cdr3_nt: TGCGCCAGCAGCTTGGGGAGGGCCACTGAAGCTTTCTTT
cdr3_aa: CASSLGRATEAFF

v_call: TRBV5-1
j_call: TRBJ2-7
clone_size: -
d_call: TRBD2
cdr3_nt: TGCGCCAGCAGCTCCCCCAATTTAGCGGGAGGGCCTGAGCAGTACTTC
cdr3_aa: CASSSPNLAGGPEQYF

v_call: TRBV6-1
j_call: TRBJ2-3
clone_size: -
d_call: -
cdr3_nt: TGTGCCAGCAGTGAGGTCGGCAGGGGTGCAGATACGCAGTATTTT
cdr3_aa: CASSEVGRGADTQYF

v_call: TRBV5-1
j_call: TRBJ2-7
clone_size: -
d_call: TRBD2
cdr3_nt: TGCGCCAGCAGCACCGGGACTAGCCAAGGCTCCTACGAGCAGTACTTC
cdr3_aa: CASSTGTSQGSYEQYF

v_call: TRBV30
j_call: TRBJ2-7
clone_size: few
d_call: TRBD2
cdr3_nt: TGTGCCTGGAGTGGACTAGCCGGGGCGGTAAGCGAGCAGTACTTC
cdr3_aa: CAWSGLAGAVSEQYF

v_call: TRBV12-5
j_call: TRBJ1-1
clone_size: -
d_call: -
cdr3_nt: TGTGCTAGTGGTTTGTACACGAACACTGAAGCTTTCTTT
cdr3_aa: CASGLYTNTEAFF

v_call: TRBV7-6
j_call: TRBJ2-5
clone_size: once
d_call: -
cdr3_nt: TGTGCCAGCAGCTGCTTAGTCTCGCGGAAAGAGACCCAGTACTTC
cdr3_aa: CASSCLVSRKETQYF

v_call: TRBV6-5
j_call: TRBJ2-7
clone_size: -
d_call: -
cdr3_nt: TGTGCCAGCAGTTACTTCCAGGGGAATTCCTACGAGCAGTACTTC
cdr3_aa: CASSYFQGNSYEQYF

v_call: TRBV2
j_call: TRBJ1-1
clone_size: few
d_call: TRBD1
cdr3_nt: TGTGCCAGCGGAGGGGGCCGGAACACTGAAGCTTTCTTT
cdr3_aa: CASGGGRNTEAFF

v_call: TRBV13
j_call: TRBJ2-7
clone_size: once
d_call: -
cdr3_nt: TGTGCCAGCAGCCTGGACAGCTCCTACGAGCAGTACTTC
cdr3_aa: CASSLDSSYEQYF

v_call: TRBV30
j_call: TRBJ2-3
clone_size: -
d_call: -
cdr3_nt: TGTGCCACGAGACAGCCCACAGATACGCAGTATTTT
cdr3_aa: CATRQPTDTQYF

v_call: TRBV28
j_call: TRBJ1-1
clone_size: -
d_call: TRBD1
cdr3_nt: TGTGCCAGCAGTGGGGACAGGATCAACACTGAAGCTTTCTTT
cdr3_aa: CASSGDRINTEAFF

v_call: TRBV19
j_call: TRBJ2-5
clone_size: once
d_call: -
cdr3_nt: TGTGCCAGTAGCAACAGGGATCAAGAGACCCAGTACTTC
cdr3_aa: CASSNRDQETQYF

v_call: TRBV7-8
j_call: TRBJ1-5
clone_size: -
d_call: -
cdr3_nt: TGTGCCAGCAGCTTAGGAGACAGCCTCAATCAGCCCCAGCATTTT
cdr3_aa: CASSLGDSLNQPQHF

v_call: TRBV19
j_call: TRBJ1-5
clone_size: -
d_call: TRBD1
cdr3_nt: TGTGCCAGTAGTATCGGGACAGGGCATCAGCCCCAGCATTTT
cdr3_aa: CASSIGTGHQPQHF

v_call: TRBV28
j_call: TRBJ2-3
clone_size: -
d_call: -
cdr3_nt: TGTGCCAGCAGTTTCAGTCGGATAACGGGACTTCTAACAGATACGCAGTATTTT
cdr3_aa: CASSFSRITGLLTDTQYF

v_call: TRBV18
j_call: TRBJ2-1
clone_size: -
d_call: TRBD2
cdr3_nt: TGTGCCAGCTCACCAGGGACTAGCGGACGTGAGGAGCAGTTCTTC
cdr3_aa: CASSPGTSGREEQFF

v_call: TRBV16
j_call: TRBJ2-7
clone_size: -
d_call: TRBD2
cdr3_nt: TGTGCCAGCAGCCCAGCGGGAGGGTACGAGCAGTACTTC
cdr3_aa: CASSPAGGYEQYF

v_call: TRBV18
j_call: TRBJ2-1
clone_size: -
d_call: -
cdr3_nt: TGTGCCACCCGGTGGGAGATTTCCTACAATGAGCAGTTCTTC
cdr3_aa: CATRWEISYNEQFF

v_call: TRBV5-4
j_call: TRBJ2-4
clone_size: -
d_call: TRBD2
cdr3_nt: TGTGCCAGCAGCTTGGGCCCCGGGACTAGCGGAAACATTCAGTACTTC
cdr3_aa: CASSLGPGTSGNIQYF

v_call: TRBV15
j_call: TRBJ2-5
clone_size: -
d_call: -
cdr3_nt: TGTGCCACCAGTAGGGGGGGGACTGGCCAAGAGACCCAGTACTTC
cdr3_aa: CATSRGGTGQETQYF

v_call: TRBV9
j_call: TRBJ2-7
clone_size: -
d_call: TRBD2
cdr3_nt: TGTGCCAGCAGCCTCGGGACTAGCGGGAAATCCTCCTACGAGCAGTACTTC
cdr3_aa: CASSLGTSGKSSYEQYF

v_call: TRBV4-2
j_call: TRBJ2-3
clone_size: -
d_call: TRBD2
cdr3_nt: TGTGCCAGCAGCCAAGTCCAGGGAGGGGGCACAGATACGCAGTATTTT
cdr3_aa: CASSQVQGGGTDTQYF

v_call: TRBV5-6
j_call: TRBJ1-5
clone_size: -
d_call: TRBD1
cdr3_nt: TGTGCCAGCAGCCGTGACAGGGGAAGTCAGCCCCAGCATTTT
cdr3_aa: CASSRDRGSQPQHF

v_call: TRBV11-2
j_call: TRBJ2-7
clone_size: -
d_call: TRBD2
cdr3_nt: TGTGCCAGCAGCTTAGTGAGCGGGAGGCCCTACGAGCAGTACTTC
cdr3_aa: CASSLVSGRPYEQYF

v_call: TRBV5-1
j_call: TRBJ2-3
clone_size: -
d_call: -
cdr3_nt: TGCGCCAGCAGCTTGGTTCTCCTTAGCGGTAGCACAGATACGCAGTATTTT
cdr3_aa: CASSLVLLSGSTDTQYF

v_call: TRBV4-1
j_call: TRBJ2-1
clone_size: -
d_call: TRBD2
cdr3_nt: TGCGCCAGCAGCCAAGATACGAGCGGGAGGAGCCCCAATGAGCAGTTCTTC
cdr3_aa: CASSQDTSGRSPNEQFF

v_call: TRBV4-2
j_call: TRBJ2-7
clone_size: -
d_call: TRBD1
cdr3_nt: TGTGCCAGCAGCCTCTATCCGGGACAGGGCTACGAGCAGTACTTC
cdr3_aa: CASSLYPGQGYEQYF

v_call: TRBV6-1
j_call: TRBJ1-4
clone_size: -
d_call: TRBD1
cdr3_nt: TGTGCCAGCGGGCAGGGGGGCGAGAATGAAAAACTGTTTTTT
cdr3_aa: CASGQGGENEKLFF

v_call: TRBV9
j_call: TRBJ2-7
clone_size: -
d_call: -
cdr3_nt: TGTGCCAGCAGCCCCTCCTGGGGAGCGTCCTACGAGCAGTACTTC
cdr3_aa: CASSPSWGASYEQYF

v_call: TRBV15
j_call: TRBJ1-5
clone_size: -
d_call: -
cdr3_nt: TGTGCCACCAGCAGAGAGGGCAGGGCGGATCAGCCCCAGCATTTT
cdr3_aa: CATSREGRADQPQHF

v_call: TRBV6-6
j_call: TRBJ2-7
clone_size: -
d_call: TRBD2
cdr3_nt: TGTGCCAGCAGTTTAGCGGGCCAGGGCTCCTACGAGCAGTACTTC
cdr3_aa: CASSLAGQGSYEQYF

v_call: TRBV7-8
j_call: TRBJ2-5
clone_size: -
d_call: -
cdr3_nt: TGTGCCAGCAGTCGGGAGATGAGGGAGACCCAGTACTTC
cdr3_aa: CASSREMRETQYF

v_call: TRBV25-1
j_call: TRBJ2-7
clone_size: many
d_call: TRBD1
cdr3_nt: TGTGCCAGCAGTGAAATGGGGACAGCCTACGAGCAGTACTTC
cdr3_aa: CASSEMGTAYEQYF

v_call: TRBV6-5
j_call: TRBJ2-5
clone_size: -
d_call: TRBD1
cdr3_nt: TGTGCCAGCAGTCCCCGGACAGGGGGTCAAGAGACCCAGTACTTC
cdr3_aa: CASSPRTGGQETQYF